This T cell receptor beta chain was recovered during a study of T cells in Graves' hyperthyroidism and ophthalmopathy. General study points: In the blood, most expanded thyroid clonotypes above 0.001 appeared as well. The model anticipated ophthalmopathy a median about 7.1 months pre-onset.

Per germline, CDR1 MNHEY and CDR2 SMNVEV (reference sequence). Trimming cost V 0 bases and J 0 bases, with 5 bases left between them. There are 15 residues in the CDR3. A patient was excluded if there was uncontrolled infection, other autoimmune disease, pregnancy or lactation. Amplification targeted TCR beta CDR3 regions from RNA transcripts. First-round RT-PCR of the TCR CDR3 relied on the HTBI primer set. Via MiXCR, TCRdb re-called the multiplex PCR reads, giving one row per CDR3 protein. There are over 120,000 distinct CDR3 sequences in the sample; around 20% occur only once, and more than 60% lies in the top ten. This clonotype has just a few counts. What it recognizes is unknown.

The sequence was obtained from a woman between 45 and 65 years old with Graves' hyperthyroidism that later progressed to Graves' ophthalmopathy. The source material was blood. The V gene is TRBV27, the J gene TRBJ1-4; D remains ambiguous. As DNA, the CDR3 is TGTGCCAGCAGTTTATCCGTTGCAACTAATGAAAAACTGTTTTTT. This encodes CASSLSVATNEKLFF.